The clone carrying this T cell receptor (beta chain) was seen only a few times. The sample is drawn from a study of T cell responses to AZD1222 COVID-19 vaccine. This table comes from immunoSEQ multiplex PCR, and its TCRdb copy is limited to in-frame clones, with some not included. Seen here are some 130,000 clones, 84% observed once, and the top ten hold 4.1%. CDR3 length equals 16 residues. V dropped 5 bases and J dropped 5 bases, with 16 bases sitting between them. Germline CDR1 reads MDHEN; CDR2 reads SYDVKM. Specimen: peripheral blood, collected on day 0 of AZD1222 vaccination. The V and J genes are TRBV28 and TRBJ1-6, with D perhaps matching TRBD1 (5 bases). The TCR sequence derives from an adult in good health. CDR3 in amino acids: CASSPPGRGNNSPLHF. DNA of the CDR3: TGTGCCAGCAGTCCCCCGGGACGGGGTAATAATTCACCCCTCCACTTT.